This TCR beta chain was captured in a study of cytomegalovirus exposure and HLA in healthy donors. Whole-study context: Unique TCRs numbering around 80 million, obtained from HLA-typed donors, made up an early data release.

As for this clone: No antigen is known for it.

It was with 60 Vbeta and 13 Jbeta primers that the PCR ran. Using immunoSEQ multiplex PCR, the repertoire was profiled, and TCRdb retains in-frame clones only, with some absent. The sample has roughly 160,000 clones; roughly 84% are singletons. There are 14 residues in the CDR3. Germline lookup yields CDR1 SGHRS and CDR2 YFSETQ. V was cut by 3 bases and J by 1 base, with 10 bases left in between. Study-level points and caveats: An observed cluster of highly shared sequence variants was recorded as a likely sequencing artifact. Near-uniform donor sequencing depth was presumed by presence/absence analyses.

Material for sequencing was PBMCs. The J gene is TRBJ1-2, the V gene TRBV5-1; D not certain. The receptor was isolated from a man aged 30 to 45 in good health and CMV-seronegative. The CDR3 coding sequence is TGCGCCAGCAGCTCCAACAGAAATAACTATGGCTACACCTTC. Translating it yields CASSSNRNNYGYTF. The full variable domain, rest sourced from reference TRBV5-1 and TRBJ1-2, is KAGVTQTPRYLIKTRGQQVTLSCSPISGHRSVSWYQQTPGQGLQFLFEYFSETQRNKGNFPGRFSGRQFSNSRSEMNVSTLELGDSALYLCASSSNRNNYGYTFGSGTRLTVV.